The 20 T cell receptor beta chains in this list originate from one sample, sequenced in a study of blood T cell repertoires in COVID-19. Produced via immunoSEQ multiplex PCR; TCRdb's table is partial and in-frame only. The data contain about 15,000 clones, approximately 83% of them seen just once; the ten biggest clones take up roughly 30%. The sequenced material came from peripheral blood. The receptor set was obtained from a man aged 65-85 years in a cohort sampled during active COVID-19.

This chain connects TRBV14 to TRBJ2-7; 12 bases map to TRBD1. V lost 0 bases to trimming and J lost 12 bases; unmatched junction nucleotides: 12. The CDR3 spans 16 residues. The germline V gene has CDR1 SGHDN and CDR2 FVKESK. The CDR3 sequence is CASSQELGSGTGGTYF. As DNA, the CDR3 is TGTGCCAGCAGCCAAGAGTTAGGGTCGGGGACAGGGGGCACGTACTTC.

The chain recombines TRBV9 with TRBJ2-1, with 9 nucleotides matching TRBD2. The CDR3 contains 15 residues. CDR1 is SGDLS and CDR2 is YYNGEE in the germline V gene. V lost 3 bases to trimming and J lost 12 bases; unmatched junction nucleotides: 13. CDR3 sequence: CASSETPNSGRRQFF. The CDR3 DNA sequence: TGTGCCAGCAGCGAGACCCCTAATAGCGGGAGACGGCAGTTCTTC.

The V call is TRBV11-3, the J call TRBJ2-1; 8 nucleotides agree with TRBD1. V shed 5 bases, J shed 4 bases, and the junction held 4 bases outside the gene matches. From germline, CDR1 is SGHNT and CDR2 YENEEA. The CDR3 has 14 amino acids. The CDR3 reads CASSPGQAYNEQFF. The DNA for the CDR3 is TGTGCCAGCAGCCCGGGACAGGCTTACAATGAGCAGTTCTTC.

DNA of the CDR3: TGCGCCAGCAGCCCCGCGGAGCGTGGTGAGCAGTACTTC. This translates into CASSPAERGEQYF. The chain is built from TRBV4-3 and TRBJ2-7; D not certain. The ends were cut back, 4 bases at V and 7 bases at J, with 14 bases in the middle. CDR3 length: 13 residues. The germline V gene encodes CDR1 LGHNA and CDR2 YSLEER.

The chain is built from TRBV19 and TRBJ1-3; the D gene is possibly TRBD1 (6 bases). This CDR3 has 14 residues. V dropped 5 bases and J dropped 3 bases, with 11 bases sitting between them. Germline V gives CDR1 LNHDA, CDR2 SQIVND (reference sequence). CDR3 sequence (DNA): TGTGCCAGTAGTCTCAGGGGAGTTGGAAACACCATATATTTT. It yields the protein CASSLRGVGNTIYF.

The chain is built from TRBV28 and TRBJ2-5, with TRBD1 identical over 10 bases. This CDR3 contains 14 residues. CDR1 is MDHEN and CDR2 is SYDVKM in the germline V gene. Unmatched junction bases numbered 8, after V lost 11 bases and J lost 2 bases. The CDR3 sequence is CASAGTGVQETQYF. CDR3 nucleotides: TGTGCCTCCGCCGGGACAGGGGTGCAAGAGACCCAGTACTTC.

The chain links TRBV6-6 to TRBJ2-1; tentative D call: TRBD1 (6 bases). The CDR3 sequence is 15 residues long. Trimming pared 0 bases from V and 7 bases from J, leaving 13 bases between. The V gene's germline CDR1 is MNHNY and CDR2 SVGAGI (reference sequence). The CDR3 DNA reads as TGTGCCAGCAGTTACTCAGTGTGGGGGCGGAATGAGCAGTTCTTC. As protein: CASSYSVWGRNEQFF.

V gene TRBV4-3 combines with J gene TRBJ2-5; D unclear. Trimming left V 0 bases short and J 5 bases short, with 7 bases between. CDR3 length: 13 amino acids. In germline, CDR1 is LGHNA, CDR2 YSLEER. CDR3 bases: TGCGCCAGCAGCCAAGATACCCGGGAGACCCAGTACTTC. Amino acid sequence: CASSQDTRETQYF.

The chain recombines TRBV30 with TRBJ1-1; D gene ambiguous. CDR1 and CDR2 (germline): GTSNPN, SVGIG (reference sequence). The CDR3 is made up of 14 amino acids. Trimming removed 0 bases from V and 0 bases from J, with 8 bases in between. The CDR3 protein is CAWSVYSMNTEAFF. Here the CDR3 DNA reads TGTGCCTGGAGTGTCTACAGCATGAACACTGAAGCTTTCTTT.

This chain joins TRBV6-2 or TRBV6-3 and TRBJ2-7, with TRBD2 identical over 12 bases. The CDR3 covers 15 residues. Germline values: CDR1 MNHEY, CDR2 SVGEGT. V shed 0 bases and J 3 bases; nucleotides not matched to a gene: 0. CDR3 nucleotides: TGTGCCAGCAGTTACTCGACTAGCGGGAGCTACGAGCAGTACTTC. Amino acids: CASSYSTSGSYEQYF.

The rearrangement links TRBV11-2 to TRBJ2-7; perhaps TRBD2 as D (5 bases). V shed 0 bases and J shed 0 bases, with 9 bases lying between them. CDR3 length: 15 amino acids. The germline CDR1 and CDR2 sequences are SGHAT and FQNNGV. The CDR3 DNA follows: TGTGCCAGCAGCTTAGATAACGGGAACTCCTACGAGCAGTACTTC. This translates into CASSLDNGNSYEQYF.

This chain joins TRBV23-1 and TRBJ2-7; D is unresolved. TRBV23-1 is an open reading frame, and its role is uncertain. Trimming cost V 0 bases and J 6 bases, with 15 bases left between them. This CDR3 spans 15 amino acids. The CDR3 nucleotides read TGCGCCAGCAGTCAATCATGTTACCCTCAGGTCGAGCAGTACTTC. Its protein product is CASSQSCYPQVEQYF.

The genes are TRBV7-9 and TRBJ2-2; maybe TRBD1 (6 bases). The CDR3 length is 15 residues. V was clipped by 5 bases and J by 7 bases, with 17 bases between them. Per the germline V gene, CDR1 is SEHNR and CDR2 is FQNEAQ (reference sequence). The chain's CDR3 is CASSLTPGAVGELFF. The CDR3 nucleotides are TGTGCCAGCAGCCTGACTCCAGGGGCGGTCGGGGAGCTGTTTTTT.

The chain employs TRBV28 and TRBJ1-5; weak D call: TRBD1 (6 bases). Germline CDR1 reads MDHEN; CDR2 reads SYDVKM. The ends were cut back, 3 bases at V and 2 bases at J, with 11 bases in the middle. The CDR3 is 15 amino acids. CDR3 in amino acids: CASSFSGGGNQPQHF. The DNA for the CDR3 is TGTGCCAGCAGTTTCTCGGGGGGCGGCAATCAGCCCCAGCATTTT.

The J gene is TRBJ2-7, the V gene TRBV19; 9 nucleotides line up with TRBD1. Germline CDR1 LNHDA, CDR2 SQIVND (reference sequence). V dropped 3 bases and J dropped 6; count of bases not matched to a gene: 3. The CDR3 loop spans 13 amino acids. CDR3 loop: CASSIRQGGEQYF. DNA of the CDR3: TGTGCCAGTAGTATCCGACAGGGGGGCGAGCAGTACTTC.

This chain joins TRBV19 and TRBJ1-1, with 8 bases matching TRBD1. The CDR3 is 14 residues long. Per the germline V gene, CDR1 is LNHDA and CDR2 is SQIVND (reference sequence). The junction had 6 bases not matched to a gene; V was cut back by 3 bases and J by 6 bases. CDR3 residues: CASSIGQGEPEAFF. Here the CDR3 DNA reads TGTGCCAGTAGTATCGGACAGGGTGAGCCTGAAGCTTTCTTT.

The chain joins TRBV19 to TRBJ2-5; TRBD2 might be the D (6 bases). Germline V gene data show CDR1 as LNHDA and CDR2 as SQIVND (reference sequence). The CDR3 covers 13 residues. DNA for the CDR3: TGTGCAGCGGGTGGGGGAGAGGCAGAGACCCAGTACTTC. Amino acid sequence: CAAGGGEAETQYF.

V gene TRBV13 combines with J gene TRBJ1-6, with 12 positions matching TRBD1. This CDR3 comprises 15 residues. Germline CDR1 PRHDT, CDR2 FYEKMQ (reference sequence). V gave up 3 bases and J gave up 10 bases; unmatched junction bases: 4. The DNA of the CDR3 is TGTGCCAGCAGCTTCCGGGACAGGGGGCAATCACCCCTCCACTTT. Protein product: CASSFRDRGQSPLHF.

This rearrangement joins TRBV29-1 to TRBJ2-5, with TRBD2 matching over 9 bases. Germline loops: CDR1 SQVTM, CDR2 ANQGSEA. The CDR3 is made up of 17 amino acids. Unmatched junction bases numbered 11, after V lost 2 bases and J lost 1 base. Here the CDR3 reads CSVETRLAGFIQETQYF. The CDR3 DNA reads TGCAGCGTTGAAACGCGTCTAGCGGGATTTATCCAAGAGACCCAGTACTTC.

Sample share makes this clone medium-sized. The V gene is TRBV5-1, the J gene TRBJ2-1, with 12 positions matching TRBD2. CDR1 SGHRS and CDR2 YFSETQ come from the germline V gene. J was trimmed by 7 bases and V by 6 bases; bases with no gene match: 11. The CDR3 sequence is 16 residues long. CDR3 sequence: CASNRALAGGGNEQFF. CDR3 nucleotide sequence: TGCGCCAGCAACCGTGCACTAGCGGGAGGCGGAAATGAGCAGTTCTTC.